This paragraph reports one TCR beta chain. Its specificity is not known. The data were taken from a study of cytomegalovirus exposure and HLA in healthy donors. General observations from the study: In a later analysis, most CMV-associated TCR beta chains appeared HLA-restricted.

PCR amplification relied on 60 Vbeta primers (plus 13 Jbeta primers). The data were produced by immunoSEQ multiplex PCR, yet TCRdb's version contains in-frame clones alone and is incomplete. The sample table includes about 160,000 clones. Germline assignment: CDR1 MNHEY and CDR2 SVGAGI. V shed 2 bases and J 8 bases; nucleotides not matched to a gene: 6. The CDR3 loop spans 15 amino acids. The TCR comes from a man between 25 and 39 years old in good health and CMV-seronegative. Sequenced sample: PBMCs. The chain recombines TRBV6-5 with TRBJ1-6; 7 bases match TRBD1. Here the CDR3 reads CASSYRGRNDSPLHF. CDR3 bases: TGTGCCAGCAGTTACAGGGGGCGTAACGATTCACCCCTCCACTTT.